The clone carrying this T cell receptor (beta chain) is labeled medium-sized (0.01 to 0.1%). These data are taken from a study of immune reconstitution after stem cell transplant in scleroderma. MiXCR, run by TCRdb on the RT-PCR reads, gives a single entry per CDR3 protein. The sample holds about 2,100 distinct CDR3 sequences, roughly 8.6% seen once. Germline V gene lookup returns CDR1 SGHKS and CDR2 YYEKEE (reference sequence). V was cut by 0 bases and J by 5 bases, with 16 bases left in between. The CDR3 consists of 16 residues. The chain carries TRBV5-5 and TRBJ2-3, with D possibly TRBD1 on 6 matching bases. The sequence was obtained from a male donor with systemic sclerosis. Collection of the sample occurred before or after autologous hematopoietic stem cell transplantation (not recorded which). The CDR3 is CASSLDRQEVIDTQYF. DNA for the CDR3: TGTGCCAGCAGCTTGGACCGACAGGAGGTAATAGATACGCAGTATTTT.